The T cell receptor (beta chain) under discussion was sequenced for a study of blood T cell repertoires in COVID-19. Study-wide background: Researchers got acute and convalescent COVID-19 samples from the United States, Italy and Spain. Sample material is recorded as cDNA or gDNA derived from T cells, B-cell-depleted T cells, or PBMCs.

Germline-derived CDR1 and CDR2 are SGHRS and YFSETQ. The CDR3 spans 16 residues. With 0 bases clipped from V and 2 bases from J, the junction kept 5 bases outside the gene matches. In the source study's methods: Amplification of reference gene primers provided the estimated nucleated cell counts. The table came from immunoSEQ multiplex PCR; TCRdb's copy has only in-frame clones and leaves some out. That table supplies the V and J calls and clone size; D and trimming were determined from the DNA. The repertoire consists of around 57,000 clones, with roughly 84% occurring once and the leading ten covering about 7.8%.

The genes are TRBV5-1 and TRBJ2-1; the match to TRBD2 covers 7 bases. What was sequenced was peripheral blood. This receptor was obtained from a man aged 45-60 years with active COVID-19. The CDR3 nucleotides read TGCGCCAGCAGCTTGGGCGCGGGAGTGGCCTACAATGAGCAGTTCTTC. Translating gives CASSLGAGVAYNEQFF.